The clone carrying this T cell receptor beta chain was seen just once. The data stem from a study of blood T cell repertoires in COVID-19. Study background: PBMCs, B-cell-depleted T cells, or T cells were the source of the cDNA or gDNA that made up the material.

Method: immunoSEQ multiplex PCR; TCRdb's copy keeps in-frame clones and lacks some. This sample has around 71,000 clones, with 85% to 90% found just once. The CDR3 runs 13 residues. Per germline, CDR1 MNHNY and CDR2 SVGAGI (reference sequence). The receptor was isolated from an elderly man with acute or convalescent COVID-19. The J gene is TRBJ2-2, the V gene TRBV6-6; 10 nucleotides match TRBD2. The sample was peripheral blood. The CDR3 loop is CASGRQNTGELFF. The CDR3 bases are TGTGCTAGCGGGAGGCAGAACACCGGGGAGCTGTTTTTT.